This T cell receptor beta chain was obtained from a study of blood T cells in healthy people across ages. This clonotype turned up a few times. Trimming took off 0 bases at V and 2 bases at J, with 11 bases between the two ends. The CDR3 has 15 residues. CDR1 is MGHRA and CDR2 is YSYEKL in the germline V gene. Sample-barcoded 5' priming and a J-beta primer mix drove a second PCR of roughly 6 to 12 cycles. TCRdb passed the 5' RACE reads through MiXCR, listing each CDR3 protein once. The sample consists of 800,000 to 1,300,000 distinct CDR3 sequences, around 27% of them appearing once. This sample also appeared in a second study, on T cells of mothers and their children. This second study notes: The people who donated were three healthy Caucasian mothers and their six children. Mothers and children who were related shared slightly more overlap than unrelated pairs, but not significantly more.

The sequence was collected from a girl aged 2-10 years in good health. This chain connects TRBV4-1 to TRBJ2-7; D uncertain. The specimen sequenced was blood. The CDR3 sequence is CASSQEVPFPYEQYF. The DNA of the CDR3 is TGCGCCAGCAGCCAAGAGGTCCCTTTTCCCTACGAGCAGTACTTC.